What follows are 7 T cell receptor beta chains derived from one specimen sequenced in a study of cytomegalovirus exposure and HLA in healthy donors. Use of 60 Vbeta and 13 Jbeta primers characterized the PCR. TCRdb's table, derived via immunoSEQ multiplex PCR, lists solely in-frame clones and lacks some. The sample has 150,000 to 200,000 clones, approximately 88% seen once. Sequencing was performed on PBMCs. All receptors derive from a boy younger than 18 in good health and CMV-seronegative.

This clone occurred once. J is TRBJ2-1 and V is TRBV20-1; the D is unclear. Germline V CDR1 and CDR2: DFQATT, SNEGSKA (reference sequence). The CDR3 runs 11 residues. Trimming removed 2 bases from V and 9 bases from J, with 8 bases in between. CDR3 amino acids: CSARFLREQFF. The DNA of the CDR3 is TGCAGTGCTAGATTCCTTCGTGAGCAGTTCTTC.

The V call is TRBV19, the J call TRBJ1-2, with unresolved D. V was clipped by 7 bases and J by 4 bases, with 10 bases between them. Germline V CDR1 and CDR2: LNHDA, SQIVND (reference sequence). The CDR3 totals 12 residues. CDR3 residues: CASTDTPYGYTF. For the CDR3, the DNA is TGTGCCAGTACCGATACACCCTATGGCTACACCTTC.

Concerning this clone itself: The same CDR3 is also encoded by other DNA sequences in this sample. In nucleotides, the CDR3 is TGTGCCAGCAGCTTGCCCCGAACCGTCGGTACAGATACGCAGTATTTT. This encodes CASSLPRTVGTDTQYF. This chain uses TRBV5-4 with TRBJ2-3, with D uncertain. The CDR3 contains 16 residues. Germline V gene sequence: CDR1 SGHNT, CDR2 YYREEE (reference sequence). V was cut by 1 base and J by 3 bases, with 15 bases left in between. Full variable domain (missing parts from reference TRBV5-4 and TRBJ2-3): ETGVTQSPTHLIKTRGQQVTLRCSSQSGHNTVSWYQQALGQGPQFIFQYYREEENGRGNFPPRFSGLQFPNYSSELNVNALELDDSALYLCASSLPRTVGTDTQYFGPGTRLTVL.

The chain links TRBV9 to TRBJ2-3, with 10 bases matching TRBD1. The length of the CDR3 is 18 residues. The germline V gene has CDR1 SGDLS and CDR2 YYNGEE. J lost 6 bases, V lost 0 bases, and 13 bases had no gene match. The CDR3 nucleotides read TGTGCCAGCAGCGTAGGAGTGGGACAGGGGACCCTTTTCGATACGCAGTATTTT. This translates into CASSVGVGQGTLFDTQYF.

This chain links TRBV4-1 with TRBJ2-5, with TRBD2 matching 8 bases. The CDR3 sequence is 15 residues long. Per the germline V gene, CDR1 is MGHRA and CDR2 is YSYEKL. J gave up 3 bases and V 1 base, and 4 bases lay outside the gene matches. The CDR3 bases are TGCGCCAGCAGCCAAGCTCTAGCGGGTAAAGAGACCCAGTACTTC. Protein product: CASSQALAGKETQYF.

With respect to this clone: At one boundary the junction diverges from the germline segment, which might be a read error. The chain recombines TRBV7-9 with TRBJ1-5; D possibly corresponds to TRBD1 (6 bases). Germline-derived CDR1 and CDR2 are SEHNR and FQNEAQ (reference sequence). This CDR3 contains 14 residues. The CDR3: CSSSFRGPNQPQHF. The CDR3 nucleotides are TGTTCCAGCAGCTTCAGGGGTCCCAATCAGCCCCAGCATTTT.

The J gene is TRBJ2-2, the V gene TRBV5-1, with unresolved D. Trimming stripped 0 bases from V and 1 base from J, with 7 bases between. CDR3 length: 15 residues. Germline values: CDR1 SGHRS, CDR2 YFSETQ. DNA for the CDR3: TGCGCCAGCAGCTTGGGTAGAGAGAACACCGGGGAGCTGTTTTTT. It translates to CASSLGRENTGELFF.